The present T cell receptor beta chain was sequenced within a study of blood T cell repertoires in COVID-19. Background on the study: Samples representing acute and convalescent COVID-19 were sourced from the United States, Italy and Spain.

CDR3 length: 15 amino acids. In germline, CDR1 is SGHRS, CDR2 YFSETQ. V lost 0 bases to trimming and J lost 6 bases; unmatched junction nucleotides: 8. Assay used: immunoSEQ multiplex PCR; TCRdb lists only in-frame clones, some missing. The data contain 90,000 or so clones, more than 75% of them singletons. The receptor was isolated from a human donor in a cohort sampled during active COVID-19. What was sequenced was peripheral blood. The genes are TRBV5-1 and TRBJ2-7; TRBD1 matches at 8 bases. The DNA of the CDR3 is TGCGCCAGCAGCTTGGTGGCAGGGGGCTCGGGCGAGCAGTACTTC. It specifies CASSLVAGGSGEQYF.